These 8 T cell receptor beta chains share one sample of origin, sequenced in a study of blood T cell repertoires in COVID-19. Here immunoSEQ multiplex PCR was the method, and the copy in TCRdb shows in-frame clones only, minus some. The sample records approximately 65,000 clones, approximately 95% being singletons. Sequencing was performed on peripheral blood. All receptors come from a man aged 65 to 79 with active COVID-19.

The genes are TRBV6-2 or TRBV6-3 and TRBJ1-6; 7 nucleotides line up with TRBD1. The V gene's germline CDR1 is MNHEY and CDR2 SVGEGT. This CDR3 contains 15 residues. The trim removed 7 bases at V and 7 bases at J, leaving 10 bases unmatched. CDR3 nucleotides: TGTGCCAGCACCCCTCCGGCAGGGGGAAATTCACCCCTCCACTTT. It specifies CASTPPAGGNSPLHF.

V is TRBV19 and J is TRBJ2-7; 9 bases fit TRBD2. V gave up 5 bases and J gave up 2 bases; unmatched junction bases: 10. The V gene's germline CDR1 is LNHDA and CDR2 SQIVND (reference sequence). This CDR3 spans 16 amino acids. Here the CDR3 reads CASSAPRGGGAYEQYF. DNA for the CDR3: TGTGCCAGTAGTGCCCCGAGGGGCGGGGGGGCCTACGAGCAGTACTTC.

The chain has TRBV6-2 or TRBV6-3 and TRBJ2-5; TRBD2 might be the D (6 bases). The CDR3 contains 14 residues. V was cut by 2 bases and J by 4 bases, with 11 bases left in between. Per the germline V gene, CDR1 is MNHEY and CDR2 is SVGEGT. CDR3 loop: CASSYEIGGETQYF. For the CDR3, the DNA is TGTGCCAGCAGTTACGAGATCGGGGGAGAGACCCAGTACTTC.

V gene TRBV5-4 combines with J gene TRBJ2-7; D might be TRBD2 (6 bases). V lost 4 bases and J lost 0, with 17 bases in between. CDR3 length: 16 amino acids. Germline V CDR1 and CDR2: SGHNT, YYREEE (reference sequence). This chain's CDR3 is CASSPDRGASSYEQYF. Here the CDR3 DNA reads TGTGCCAGCAGCCCCGATCGCGGGGCAAGCTCCTACGAGCAGTACTTC.

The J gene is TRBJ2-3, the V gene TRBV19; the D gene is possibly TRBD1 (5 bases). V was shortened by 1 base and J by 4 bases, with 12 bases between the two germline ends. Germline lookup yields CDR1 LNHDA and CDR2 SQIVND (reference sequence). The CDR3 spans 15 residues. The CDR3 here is CASSIGTTTPDTQYF. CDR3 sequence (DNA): TGTGCCAGTAGTATAGGGACAACTACTCCAGATACGCAGTATTTT.

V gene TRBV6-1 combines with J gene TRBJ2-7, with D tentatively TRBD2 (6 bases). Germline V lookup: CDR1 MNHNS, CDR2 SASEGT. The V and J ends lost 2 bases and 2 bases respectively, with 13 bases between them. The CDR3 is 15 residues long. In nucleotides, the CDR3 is TGTGCCAGCAGTGAATTCGGGGGAGGCCCCTACGAGCAGTACTTC. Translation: CASSEFGGGPYEQYF.

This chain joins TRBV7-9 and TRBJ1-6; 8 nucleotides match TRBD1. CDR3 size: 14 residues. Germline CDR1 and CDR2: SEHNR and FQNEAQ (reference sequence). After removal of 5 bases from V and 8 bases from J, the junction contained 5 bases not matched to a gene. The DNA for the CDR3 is TGTGCCAGCAGCCGGGACAGGCCTGATTCACCCCTCCACTTT. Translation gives CASSRDRPDSPLHF. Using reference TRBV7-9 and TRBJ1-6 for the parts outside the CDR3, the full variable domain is DTGVSQNPRHKITKRGQNVTFRCDPISEHNRLYWYRQTLGQGPEFLTYFQNEAQLEKSRLLSDRFSAERPKGSFSTLEIQRTEQGDSAMYLCASSRDRPDSPLHFGNGTRLTVT.

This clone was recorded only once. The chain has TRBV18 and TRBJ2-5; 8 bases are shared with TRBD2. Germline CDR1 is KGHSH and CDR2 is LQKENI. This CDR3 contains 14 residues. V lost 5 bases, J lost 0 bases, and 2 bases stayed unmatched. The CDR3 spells CASSKTSDQETQYF. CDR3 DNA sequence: TGTGCCAGCTCAAAGACTAGCGACCAAGAGACCCAGTACTTC.